Listed below are T cell receptor beta chains from one sample, sequenced in a study of blood T cell repertoires in COVID-19. TCRdb's table, derived via immunoSEQ multiplex PCR, lists solely in-frame clones and lacks some. Of about 150,000 clones listed, roughly four fifths are singletons. Sequencing input: peripheral blood. Receptors originate from a human donor with acute or convalescent COVID-19. The donor label of this sample is uncertain. Both conserved end residues are part of each CDR3. D genes are given only for firm matches. Part of the rows lack a size; the others show once, few, many or a class for expanded clones.

D gene,clone size,V gene,J gene,CDR3 protein,CDR3 DNA
NA,NA,TRBV19,TRBJ2-6,CASSQIGRRIPGANVLTF,TGTGCCAGTAGTCAGATTGGGCGACGTATTCCCGGGGCCAACGTCCTGACTTTC
TRBD2,NA,TRBV7-8,TRBJ2-3,CASCLSGGPGDTQYF,TGTGCCAGCTGCCTAAGCGGGGGCCCTGGAGATACGCAGTATTTT
NA,NA,TRBV30,TRBJ1-6,CAWSVLAGVGNSPLHF,TGTGCCTGGAGTGTACTGGCAGGGGTTGGAAATTCACCCCTCCACTTT
NA,NA,TRBV6-5,TRBJ1-6,CASSYGGGDNSPLHF,TGTGCCAGCAGTTACGGTGGGGGCGATAATTCACCCCTCCACTTT
NA,NA,TRBV5-1,TRBJ2-6,CASSFSSGANVLTF,TGCGCCAGCAGCTTTAGCTCTGGGGCCAACGTCCTGACTTTC
NA,NA,TRBV12-3/TRBV12-4,TRBJ1-1,CASSLGIQAFF,TGTGCCAGCAGTTTAGGTATCCAAGCTTTCTTT
TRBD2,NA,TRBV9,TRBJ2-1,CASSVVPSGGAEQFF,TGTGCCAGCAGCGTAGTTCCTAGCGGGGGGGCCGAGCAGTTCTTC
TRBD1,NA,TRBV27,TRBJ1-2,CATRPDRGRGGGYTF,TGTGCCACACGACCCGACAGGGGGCGCGGAGGTGGCTACACCTTC
TRBD1,once,TRBV5-6,TRBJ2-1,CASSFKQGTGNEQFF,TGTGCCAGCAGCTTTAAACAGGGGACGGGGAATGAGCAGTTCTTC
NA,NA,TRBV2,TRBJ1-1,CASLRGAASKAFF,TGTGCCAGCCTTCGTGGGGCAGCCTCCAAAGCTTTCTTT
TRBD1,NA,TRBV5-1,TRBJ1-4,CASSSRGNNEKLFF,TGCGCCAGCAGCTCCAGGGGGAATAATGAAAAACTGTTTTTT
TRBD2,NA,TRBV10-3,TRBJ2-1,CAISASGGRNEQFF,TGTGCCATCAGTGCGTCGGGGGGGCGGAATGAGCAGTTCTTC
TRBD2,NA,TRBV19,TRBJ2-3,CASSIISGGVDTQYF,TGTGCCAGTAGTATAATCAGCGGGGGGGTTGATACGCAGTATTTT
NA,NA,TRBV11-2,TRBJ2-2,CASRIQGAGELFF,TGTGCCAGCAGAATACAGGGCGCCGGGGAGCTGTTTTTT
TRBD1,NA,TRBV7-9,TRBJ1-2,CASSSRGTGSYGYTF,TGTGCCAGCAGCTCGAGGGGGACAGGGTCGTATGGCTACACCTTC
NA,NA,TRBV6-2/TRBV6-3,TRBJ1-6,CASSYSPLEKQGYGSPLHF,TGTGCCAGCAGTTACTCCCCGCTGGAAAAACAGGGTTATGGTTCACCCCTCCACTTT
NA,NA,TRBV30,TRBJ2-4,CAWSPGVPPNIQYF,TGTGCCTGGAGCCCCGGGGTCCCCCCAAACATTCAGTACTTC
NA,NA,TRBV6-5,TRBJ2-1,CASTRPGKNEQFF,TGTGCCAGCACCCGACCCGGGAAGAATGAGCAGTTCTTC
NA,NA,TRBV2,TRBJ1-1,CASTFSGGRTNTEAFF,TGTGCCAGCACCTTCTCTGGGGGCAGGACGAACACTGAAGCTTTCTTT
TRBD1,few,TRBV10-3,TRBJ1-1,CAISEKQGGVNTEAFF,TGTGCCATCAGTGAGAAACAGGGGGGAGTGAACACTGAAGCTTTCTTT